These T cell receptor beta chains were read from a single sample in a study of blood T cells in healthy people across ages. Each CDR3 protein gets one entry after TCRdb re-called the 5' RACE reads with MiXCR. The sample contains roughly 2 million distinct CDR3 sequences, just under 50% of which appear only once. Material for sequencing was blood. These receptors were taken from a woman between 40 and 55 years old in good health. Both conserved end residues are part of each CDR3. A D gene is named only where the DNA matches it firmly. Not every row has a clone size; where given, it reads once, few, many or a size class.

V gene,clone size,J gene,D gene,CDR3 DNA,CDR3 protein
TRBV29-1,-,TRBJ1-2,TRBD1,TGCAGCGTTGCCGACCCGGACAGGGGGACTAACTATGGCTACACCTTC,CSVADPDRGTNYGYTF
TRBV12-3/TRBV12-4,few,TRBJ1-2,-,TGTGCCAGCACCCTGGACGGGAGTATTGGCTACACCTTC,CASTLDGSIGYTF
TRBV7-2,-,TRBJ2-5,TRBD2,TGTGCCAGCCTCATGACTAGCGGGGGCGTCTGGGAGACCCAGTACTTC,CASLMTSGGVWETQYF
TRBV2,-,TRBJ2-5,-,TGTGCCAGCACCCGAAGACGGGAAGGACACGGGCAGTACTTC,CASTRRREGHGQYF
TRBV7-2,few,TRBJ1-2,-,TGTGCCAGCAGCTCATTGGGGGGGCTGGGCTATGGCTACACCTTC,CASSSLGGLGYGYTF
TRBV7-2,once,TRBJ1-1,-,TGTGCCAGCAGCTTAGCACGTGCGCTGAACACTGTAGCTTTCTTT,CASSLARALNTVAFF
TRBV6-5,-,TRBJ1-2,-,TGTGCCAGCAGTTACAGTGTTTCGACAGCTAACTATGGCTACACCTTC,CASSYSVSTANYGYTF
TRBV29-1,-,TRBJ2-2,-,TGCAGCGTTGCGCAGGGTGACACCGGGGAGCTGTTTTTT,CSVAQGDTGELFF
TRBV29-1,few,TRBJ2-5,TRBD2,TGCAGCGTTGGGCAACTAGCGGGGTTCGGGACCCAGTACTTC,CSVGQLAGFGTQYF
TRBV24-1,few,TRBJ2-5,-,TGTGCCACCAGTGATCTCCAGGGTCTGGAGCAGTACTTC,CATSDLQGLEQYF
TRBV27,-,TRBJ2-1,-,TGTGCCAGCAGTTACACGGGACACCTTTCCAGTGAGCAGTTCTTC,CASSYTGHLSSEQFF
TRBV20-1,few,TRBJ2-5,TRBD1,TGCAGTGCATACGAGACAGGGGGCGTAGAGACCCAGTACTTC,CSAYETGGVETQYF
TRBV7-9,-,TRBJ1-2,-,TGTGCCAGCAGCTCAACACCAGGGAACGATGGCTACACCTTC,CASSSTPGNDGYTF
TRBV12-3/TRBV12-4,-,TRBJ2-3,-,TGTGCCAGCAGTTTAGCGGGGAATACGCAGTATTTT,CASSLAGNTQYF
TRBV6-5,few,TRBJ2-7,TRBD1,TGTGCCAGCAGTCGGGACAGGGGGCAGGACGAGCAGTACTTC,CASSRDRGQDEQYF
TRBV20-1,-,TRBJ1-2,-,TGCAGTGCCGCGGGGGTAGAGGGCTACACCTTC,CSAAGVEGYTF
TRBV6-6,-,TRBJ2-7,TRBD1,TGTGCCAGCCTCCACCGGGACAGCTTCTCCTACGAGCAGTACTTC,CASLHRDSFSYEQYF
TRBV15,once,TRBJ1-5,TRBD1,TGTGCCACCAGCAGAAAGGGACAGGGAAATCAGCCCCAGCATTTT,CATSRKGQGNQPQHF
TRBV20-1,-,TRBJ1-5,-,TGCAGTGCTAGAGCGGGTTTTCAGCCCCAGCATTTT,CSARAGFQPQHF
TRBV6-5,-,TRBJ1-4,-,TGTGCCAGCAGCAGAGACGCGGGGGAAGAAAAACTGTTTTTT,CASSRDAGEEKLFF
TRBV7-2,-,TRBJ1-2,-,TGTGCCAGCAGCTGGGGGGTGGCTAACTATGGCTACACCTTC,CASSWGVANYGYTF
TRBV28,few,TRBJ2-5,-,TGTGCCAGCAGCTCACCGGCAGGGATGGGAGAGACCCAGTACTTC,CASSSPAGMGETQYF
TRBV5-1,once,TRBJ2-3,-,TGCGCCAGCAGCTTGGGTGTGGATGATACGCAGTATTTT,CASSLGVDDTQYF
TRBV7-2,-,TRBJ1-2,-,TGTGCCAGCAGCTTAGGAGGGGGGGACGATGGCTACACCTTC,CASSLGGGDDGYTF
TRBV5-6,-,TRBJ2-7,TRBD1,TGTGCCAGCAGCGTGGGACAGTTTATCTCCGAGCAGTACTTC,CASSVGQFISEQYF
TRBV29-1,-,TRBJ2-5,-,TGCAGCGTTGTCACAGGGCTAGTCCGAGAGACCCAGTACTTC,CSVVTGLVRETQYF
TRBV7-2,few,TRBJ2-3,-,TGTGCCAGCAGCTTAGCAGGGGGGGTGGCAGATACGCAGTATTTT,CASSLAGGVADTQYF
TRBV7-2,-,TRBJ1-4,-,TGTGCCAGTAGCCGGGACACGGCTGATAATGAAAAACTGTTTTTT,CASSRDTADNEKLFF
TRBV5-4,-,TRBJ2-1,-,TGTGCCAGCAGCCGGGTCGGGGAGTCCTACAATGAGCAGTTCTTC,CASSRVGESYNEQFF
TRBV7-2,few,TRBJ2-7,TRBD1,TGTGCCAGCAGCCTGGGACAGGGGCCGACCCCTAGCTCCTACGAGCAGTACTTC,CASSLGQGPTPSSYEQYF
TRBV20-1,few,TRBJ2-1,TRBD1,TGCAGTGCTAGGCGAGGACAGGGGGCCCATGAGCAGTTCTTC,CSARRGQGAHEQFF
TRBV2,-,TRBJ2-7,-,TGTGCCAGCAGTGAAGCCCAGACAGGCCTCTCCTACGAGCAGTACTTC,CASSEAQTGLSYEQYF
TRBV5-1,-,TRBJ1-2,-,TGCGCCAGCAGCATCCGGGACATCCACTATGGCTACACCTTC,CASSIRDIHYGYTF
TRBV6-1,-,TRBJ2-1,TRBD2,TGTGCCGTCCGACTCACCGAAGAAAGACTAGCGGGGGCTGACAATGAGCAGTTCTTC,CAVRLTEERLAGADNEQFF
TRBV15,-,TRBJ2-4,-,TGTGCCACCGCCGGGCCCTTCAAAAACATTCAGTACTTC,CATAGPFKNIQYF
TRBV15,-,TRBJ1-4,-,TGTGCCACCAGCAGACCCCGCGCCACAGGGACTGATAATGAAAAACTGTTTTTT,CATSRPRATGTDNEKLFF
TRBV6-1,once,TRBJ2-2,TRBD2,TGTGCCAGCAGTGAAGCGCCCCTAGCGGGGGTGAGCACCGGGGAGCTGTTTTTT,CASSEAPLAGVSTGELFF
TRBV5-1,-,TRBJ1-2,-,TGCGCCAGCAGCTTGGGTGTTCCAGGGACTTATGGCTACACCTTC,CASSLGVPGTYGYTF
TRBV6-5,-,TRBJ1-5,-,TGTGCCAGCAGTATATCGGACGGATACAATCAGCCCCAGCATTTT,CASSISDGYNQPQHF
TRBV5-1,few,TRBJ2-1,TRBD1,TGCGCCAGCAGACCATCCGGGACAGGGGCCTACAATGAGCAGTTCTTC,CASRPSGTGAYNEQFF
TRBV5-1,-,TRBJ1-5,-,TGCGCCAGCAGCTCGACCCTTGGTCAGCCCCGGCATTTT,CASSSTLGQPRHF
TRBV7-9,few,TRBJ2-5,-,TGTGCCTCTCATCAGGGGGGTCAAGAGACCCAGTACTTC,CASHQGGQETQYF
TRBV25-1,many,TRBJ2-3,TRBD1,TGTGCCAGCAGCACCTTTCAGGGGGCCAGCACAGATACGCAGTATTTT,CASSTFQGASTDTQYF
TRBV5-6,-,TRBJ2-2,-,TGTGCCAGCAGCTTGGGATACGGGGGTCACACCGGGGAGCTGTTTTTT,CASSLGYGGHTGELFF
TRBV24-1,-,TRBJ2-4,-,TGTGCCACCAGTGATCAAAGAGCCAAAAACATTCAGTACTTC,CATSDQRAKNIQYF
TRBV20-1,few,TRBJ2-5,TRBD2,TGCAGTGCTCGAGTCCCGCGACTAGCGGGGGTGCAAGAGACCCAGTACTTC,CSARVPRLAGVQETQYF
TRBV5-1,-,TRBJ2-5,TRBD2,TGCGCCAGCAGCCAGCGGGGGTTGCAAGAGACCCAGTACTTC,CASSQRGLQETQYF
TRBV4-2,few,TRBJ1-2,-,TGTGCCAGCAGCCAAGAGGCGGGGAGAGCTAACTATGGCTACACCTTC,CASSQEAGRANYGYTF
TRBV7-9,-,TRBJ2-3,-,TGTGCCACGCTACCTTACGGGGCCACAGATACGCAGTATTTT,CATLPYGATDTQYF
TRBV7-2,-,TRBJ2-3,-,TGTGCCAGCAGCCCGGGGGGCCAGAGCTTCTACACAGATACGCAGTATTTT,CASSPGGQSFYTDTQYF
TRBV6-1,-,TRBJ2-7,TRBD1,TGTGCCAGCAGTGAAGCGGGGACAGGGAGCTCCTACGAGCAGTACTTC,CASSEAGTGSSYEQYF
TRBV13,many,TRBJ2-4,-,TGTGCCAGCAGTGGAGAAGCCAAAAACATTCAGTACTTC,CASSGEAKNIQYF
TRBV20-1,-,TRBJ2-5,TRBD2,TGCAGTGCTGGAGCGGGGGGGCCAGCCGGAGAGACCCAGTACTTC,CSAGAGGPAGETQYF
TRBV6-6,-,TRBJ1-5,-,TGTGCCAGCAGTTACTCTGAGTCTAATCAGCCCCAGCATTTT,CASSYSESNQPQHF
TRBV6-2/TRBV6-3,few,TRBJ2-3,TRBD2,TGTGCCACCCAGCGGGACCGCACAGATACGCAGTATTTT,CATQRDRTDTQYF
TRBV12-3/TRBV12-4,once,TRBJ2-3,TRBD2,TGTGCCAGCAGCCGTTTTCATAGCGGGTCGAGCACAGATACGCAATATTTT,CASSRFHSGSSTDTQYF
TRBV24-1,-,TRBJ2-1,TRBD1,TGTGCCACCAGTGATACCGACAGGGTAGGTGAGCAGTTCTTC,CATSDTDRVGEQFF
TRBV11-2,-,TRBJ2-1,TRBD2,TGTGCCAGCAGCTTAGTTTCCAGCGGGGGGGAGTTAGAGTTCTTC,CASSLVSSGGELEFF
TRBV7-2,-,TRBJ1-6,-,TGTGCCAGCAGCCGAACAGGACCGAGCTCCTATAATTCACCCCCCCACTTT,CASSRTGPSSYNSPPHF
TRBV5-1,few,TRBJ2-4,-,TGCGCCAGCAGCTCTGGCCAGGGCAAAAACATTCAGTACTTC,CASSSGQGKNIQYF